Reported below is one T cell receptor beta chain. These data are taken from a study of T cells expressing NK-cell markers. TCRdb reanalyzed the 5' RACE reads, giving one entry per CDR3 protein sequence and no DNA. The sample totals a few hundred thousand distinct CDR3 sequences. Per germline, CDR1 SGHRS and CDR2 YFSETQ. The CDR3 has 14 residues. This TCR came from a man aged 18-69 years in good health. The material sequenced was blood T cells: a sorted CD56 or NKG2C T cell subset, CD4+ or CD8+ T cells, or bulk PBMC T cells (not recorded which). This chain uses TRBV5-1 with TRBJ2-1; checking the TCRdb D call of TRBD2 is not possible without DNA. CDR3 protein: CASSLGWRENEQFF.